Listed here are 14 T cell receptor beta chains from one sample, sequenced in a study of identical twins. MiXCR was run by TCRdb on the 5' RACE reads, yielding one entry per CDR3 protein. The sample consists of around 480,000 distinct CDR3 sequences, roughly an eighth of them appearing once. The sample was also reused in another study, on yellow fever vaccine responses in identical twins.

The sample comprised CD4+ T cells sorted from blood. The receptors derive from a woman between 18 and 29 years old in good health.

This chain connects TRBV12-3 or TRBV12-4 to TRBJ2-5; 11 bases align to TRBD2. The V and J ends lost 8 bases and 3 bases, in that order; junction bases with no gene match: 5. This CDR3 spans 14 amino acids. CDR3 coding DNA: TGTGCCAGCCGACTAGCGGGGAAAAAAGAGACCCAGTACTTC. Encoded protein: CASRLAGKKETQYF.

This clonotype was detected only a few times. The chain employs TRBV9 and TRBJ2-3; maybe TRBD1 (6 bases). Deletions cut 0 bases from V and 3 bases from J, with 17 bases between. Germline lookup yields CDR1 SGDLS and CDR2 YYNGEE. This CDR3 comprises 17 residues. CDR3 bases: TGTGCCAGCAGCGTAGCTACGAGAACAGGGAATACAGATACGCAGTATTTT. Amino acids: CASSVATRTGNTDTQYF. The complete variable domain, with remaining parts taken from reference TRBV9 and TRBJ2-3, reads DSGVTQTPKHLITATGQRVTLRCSPRSGDLSVYWYQQSLDQGLQFLIQYYNGEERAKGNILERFSAQQFPDLHSELNLSSLELGDSALYFCASSVATRTGNTDTQYFGPGTRLTVL.

This clonotype has only a few counts. J is TRBJ2-2 and V is TRBV5-4, with TRBD2 identical over 7 bases. V shed 1 base, J shed 3 bases, and the junction held 9 bases outside the gene matches. The CDR3 has 17 amino acids. The germline CDR1 and CDR2 sequences are SGHNT and YYREEE (reference sequence). The CDR3 nucleotides are TGTGCCAGCAGCTTGAGGTTCAGCGGGGTACACACCGGGGAGCTGTTTTTT. It specifies CASSLRFSGVHTGELFF.

V gene TRBV10-3 combines with J gene TRBJ2-7, with D perhaps matching TRBD2 (6 bases). The CDR3 spans 11 residues. V lost 3 bases to trimming and J lost 9 bases, with 9 bases between them. From germline, CDR1 is ENHRY and CDR2 SYGVKD. The CDR3 protein is CAISDWRGQYF. DNA of the CDR3: TGTGCCATCAGTGATTGGCGGGGGCAGTACTTC.

This clonotype was seen only a few times. DNA for the CDR3: TGTGCCAGCAGCTCCAGCCGGAGGGGGGCGGCCAATCAGCCCCAGCATTTT. This translates into CASSSSRRGAANQPQHF. V is TRBV5-6 and J is TRBJ1-5; D might be TRBD1 (6 bases). V lost 3 bases and J 3 bases, leaving 19 bases between the germline ends. Germline-derived CDR1 and CDR2 are SGHDT and YYEEEE. The CDR3 has 17 residues.

The rearrangement links TRBV20-1 to TRBJ2-7; the match to TRBD1 covers 9 bases. Germline values: CDR1 DFQATT, CDR2 SNEGSKA (reference sequence). The CDR3 totals 13 residues. Losses at the gene ends were 0 bases for V and 6 bases for J; bases not matched to a gene: 3. The CDR3 coding sequence is TGCAGTGCTAGAGATCGACAGGGGGGCGAGCAGTACTTC. Translated, it gives CSARDRQGGEQYF.

This clonotype has only a few counts. The V and J genes are TRBV11-2 and TRBJ1-1, with 8 bases identical to TRBD1. The CDR3 is 16 residues long. Germline CDR1 is SGHAT and CDR2 is FQNNGV. The ends lost 4 bases at V and 4 bases at J; junction bases unmatched: 11. CDR3 nucleotides: TGTGCCAGCAGCTCGCCTGACAGGGGAAGAACCACTGAAGCTTTCTTT. Translating it yields CASSSPDRGRTTEAFF.

This clonotype has only a few counts. This chain links TRBV7-2 with TRBJ2-1; 9 nucleotides align to TRBD2. Germline CDR1 SGHTA, CDR2 FQGNSA. Trimming took 1 base from V and 9 from J; bases not matched to a gene: 10. The CDR3 is 16 amino acids. CDR3 sequence reads: CASSLVSGTSNGEQFF. The CDR3 nucleotides are TGTGCCAGCAGCTTAGTATCCGGGACTAGCAATGGTGAGCAGTTCTTC.

This clonotype was recorded at least ten times. This chain uses TRBV30 with TRBJ2-2, with D possibly being TRBD2 (5 bases). CDR3 length: 13 residues. Germline V gene sequence: CDR1 GTSNPN, CDR2 SVGIG (reference sequence). Trimming cost V 4 bases and J 6 bases, with 12 bases left between them. CDR3 bases: TGTGCCTGGACCCGTCGGGGAGCCGGGGAGCTGTTTTTT. Encoded protein: CAWTRRGAGELFF.

The sample holds many counts of this clonotype. The chain carries TRBV12-3 or TRBV12-4 and TRBJ2-7; 9 bases fit TRBD2. V lost 1 base, J lost 5 bases, and 6 bases stayed unmatched. The CDR3 runs to 15 residues. The CDR3 region is CASSLERAGGHEQYF. DNA for the CDR3: TGTGCCAGCAGTTTAGAGCGAGCGGGGGGCCACGAGCAGTACTTC.

The CDR3 DNA follows: TGCAGTGCTAGGGTTCACAAGGGACTAACAGATACGCAGTATTTT. Encoded protein: CSARVHKGLTDTQYF. The chain carries TRBV20-1 and TRBJ2-3; TRBD2 matches 7 bases. Germline lookup yields CDR1 DFQATT and CDR2 SNEGSKA (reference sequence). The V and J ends lost 3 bases and 3 bases, in that order; junction bases with no gene match: 9. The CDR3 runs to 15 residues.

This clonotype was counted a few times. The V and J genes are TRBV30 and TRBJ2-1, with D tentatively TRBD1 (5 bases). This CDR3 is 11 amino acids long. V was cut by 0 bases and J by 9 bases, with 6 bases left in between. Germline CDR1 is GTSNPN and CDR2 is SVGIG (reference sequence). The CDR3 protein is CAWSVGVEQFF. The CDR3 DNA follows: TGTGCCTGGAGTGTAGGGGTTGAGCAGTTCTTC.

This clonotype was detected only a few times. One end of the junction fails to match germline, which may point to a read error. The genes are TRBV19 and TRBJ2-2, with no clear D. Germline loops: CDR1 LNHDA, CDR2 SQIVND (reference sequence). The CDR3 consists of 12 residues. CDR3 nucleotides: TGTGCCAGCAGTAAGCCCTTAAGGGAGCTGTTTTTT. This sequence encodes CASSKPLRELFF.

This clonotype was counted a few times. V usage is TRBV29-1 and J usage is TRBJ1-2, with D perhaps TRBD1 (5 bases). The V and J ends lost 7 bases and 7 bases respectively, with 19 bases between them. This CDR3 comprises 13 residues. From germline, CDR1 is SQVTM and CDR2 ANQGSEA. The CDR3 loop is CSAQVRAGTGYTF. As DNA, the CDR3 is TGCAGCGCCCAGGTCAGGGCGGGAACTGGCTACACCTTC. Full variable domain (outside the CDR3, taken from reference TRBV29-1 and TRBJ1-2): SAVISQKPSRDICQRGTSLTIQCQVDSQVTMMFWYRQQPGQSLTLIATANQGSEATYESGFVIDKFPISRPNLTFSTLTVSNMSPEDSSIYLCSAQVRAGTGYTFGSGTRLTVV.